This is a list of T cell receptor beta chains from one sample in a study of T cells in localized non-small cell lung cancer. Sequencing used immunoSEQ multiplex PCR; TCRdb keeps in-frame clones, though not all of them. This sample has more than 1,400 clones, with approximately 39% found just once. The sample here was lung tumor tissue, taken before any cancer treatment. Receptor source: a male donor older than 55 with stage I squamous cell lung carcinoma. Both conserved end residues are trimmed from each CDR3. The D gene is left open where the match is weak.

>TRBV30|.|TRBJ2-4
AWSLGNANIQY
>TRBV4-1|TRBD2|TRBJ2-7
ASSRTIAGDEQY
>TRBV30|TRBD2|TRBJ2-3
AWRPPLAGGPSWTDTQY
>TRBV28|.|TRBJ1-4
ASRWGPNEKLF
>TRBV5-1|TRBD2|TRBJ2-3
ASRPQLAGGLDTQY
>TRBV30|.|TRBJ2-7
AGIKREGAWEQY
>TRBV30|.|TRBJ1-2
AWSPTPVRGYT
>TRBV7-7|TRBD2|TRBJ2-7
ASSPTSGSYYEQY
>TRBV30|TRBD2|TRBJ2-3
AWSPGLAGPTDTQY
>TRBV10-3|.|TRBJ1-5
ASSSLSPAAGQPQH
>TRBV4-1|.|TRBJ2-3
ASSQDLVGRPGGTDTQY
>TRBV30|TRBD2|TRBJ2-7
AWSLAGGGAYEQY
>TRBV29-1|.|TRBJ2-5
SVSRSGETQY
>TRBV30|TRBD2|TRBJ2-5
AWGLAGGPVPQY